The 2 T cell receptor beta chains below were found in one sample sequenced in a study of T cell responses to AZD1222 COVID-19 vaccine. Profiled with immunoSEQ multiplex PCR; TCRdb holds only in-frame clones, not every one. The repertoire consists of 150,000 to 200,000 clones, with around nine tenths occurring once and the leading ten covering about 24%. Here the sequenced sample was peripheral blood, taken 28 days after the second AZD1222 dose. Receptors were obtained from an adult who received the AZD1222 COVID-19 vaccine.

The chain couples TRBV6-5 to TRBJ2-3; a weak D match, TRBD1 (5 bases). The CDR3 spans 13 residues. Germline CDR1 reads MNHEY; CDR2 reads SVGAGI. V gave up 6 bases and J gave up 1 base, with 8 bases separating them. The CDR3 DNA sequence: TGTGCCAGCAGGCCGACAGGCACAGATACGCAGTATTTT. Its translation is CASRPTGTDTQYF.

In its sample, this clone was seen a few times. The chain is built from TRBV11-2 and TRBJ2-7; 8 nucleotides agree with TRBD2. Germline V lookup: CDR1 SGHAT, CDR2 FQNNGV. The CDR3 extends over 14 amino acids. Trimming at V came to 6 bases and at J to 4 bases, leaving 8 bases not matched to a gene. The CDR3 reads CASRYRTGGYEQYF. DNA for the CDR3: TGTGCCAGCAGGTACAGAACGGGGGGGTACGAGCAGTACTTC.